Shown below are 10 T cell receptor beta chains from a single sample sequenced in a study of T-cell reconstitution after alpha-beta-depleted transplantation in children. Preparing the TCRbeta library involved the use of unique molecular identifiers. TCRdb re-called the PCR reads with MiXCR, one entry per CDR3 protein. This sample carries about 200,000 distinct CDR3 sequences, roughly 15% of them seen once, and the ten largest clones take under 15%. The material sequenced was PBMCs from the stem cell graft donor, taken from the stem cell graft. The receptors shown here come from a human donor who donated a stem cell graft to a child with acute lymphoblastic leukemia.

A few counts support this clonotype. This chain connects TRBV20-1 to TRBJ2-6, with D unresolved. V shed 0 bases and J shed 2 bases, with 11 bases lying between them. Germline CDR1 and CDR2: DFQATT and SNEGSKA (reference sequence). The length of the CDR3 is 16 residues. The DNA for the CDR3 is TGCAGTGCTAGAGATTTAGGAGCCCCTGGGGCCAACGTCCTGACTTTC. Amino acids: CSARDLGAPGANVLTF.

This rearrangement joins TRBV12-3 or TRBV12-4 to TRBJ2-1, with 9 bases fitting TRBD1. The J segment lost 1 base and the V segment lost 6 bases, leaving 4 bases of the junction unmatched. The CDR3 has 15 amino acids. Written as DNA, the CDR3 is TGTGCCAGCAGCCGGGACAGGGTTTCCTACAATGAGCAGTTCTTC. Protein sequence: CASSRDRVSYNEQFF.

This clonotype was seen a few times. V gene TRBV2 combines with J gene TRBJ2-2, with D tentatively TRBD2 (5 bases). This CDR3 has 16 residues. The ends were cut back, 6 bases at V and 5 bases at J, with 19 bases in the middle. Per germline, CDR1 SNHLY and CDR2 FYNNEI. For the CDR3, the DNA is TGTGCCAGCAGCGGTGGAGGTTTTAGAGGGACCGGGGAGCTGTTTTTT. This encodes CASSGGGFRGTGELFF.

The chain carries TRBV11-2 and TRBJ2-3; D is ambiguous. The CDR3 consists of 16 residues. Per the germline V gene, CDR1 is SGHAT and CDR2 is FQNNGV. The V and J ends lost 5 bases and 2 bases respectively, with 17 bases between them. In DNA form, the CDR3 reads TGTGCCAGCAGCCCAGAACGACGCCTTTACACAGATACGCAGTATTTT. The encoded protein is CASSPERRLYTDTQYF. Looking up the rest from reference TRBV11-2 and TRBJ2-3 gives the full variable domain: EAGVAQSPRYKIIEKRQSVAFWCNPISGHATLYWYQQILGQGPKLLIQFQNNGVVDDSQLPKDRFSAERLKGVDSTLKIQPAKLEDSAVYLCASSPERRLYTDTQYFGPGTRLTVL.

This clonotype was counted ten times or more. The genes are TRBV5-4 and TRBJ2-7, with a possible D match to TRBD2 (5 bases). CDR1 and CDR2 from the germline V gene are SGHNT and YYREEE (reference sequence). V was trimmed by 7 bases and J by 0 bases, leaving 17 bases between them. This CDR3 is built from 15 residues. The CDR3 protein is CASGKAGPSSYEQYF. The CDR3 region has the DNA TGTGCCAGCGGTAAGGCGGGCCCGAGCTCCTACGAGCAGTACTTC.

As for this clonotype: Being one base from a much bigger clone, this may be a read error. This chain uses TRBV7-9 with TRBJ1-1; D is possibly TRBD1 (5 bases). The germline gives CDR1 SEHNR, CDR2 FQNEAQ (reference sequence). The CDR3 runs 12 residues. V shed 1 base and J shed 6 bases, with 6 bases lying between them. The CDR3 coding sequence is TGTGCCAGCAGCTTAGTGGGGCCTGAAGCTTTCTTT. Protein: CASSLVGPEAFF. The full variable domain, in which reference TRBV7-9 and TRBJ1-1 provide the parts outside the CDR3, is DTGVSQNPRHKITKRGQNVTFRCDPISEHNRLYWYRQTLGQGPEFLTYFQNEAQLEKSRLLSDRFSAERPKGSFSTLEIQRTEQGDSAMYLCASSLVGPEAFFGQGTRLTVV.

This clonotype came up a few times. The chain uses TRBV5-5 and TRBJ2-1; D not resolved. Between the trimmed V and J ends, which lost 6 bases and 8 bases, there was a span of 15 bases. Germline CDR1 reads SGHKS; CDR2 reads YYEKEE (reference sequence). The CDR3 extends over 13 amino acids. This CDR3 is CASTWLDRDEQFF. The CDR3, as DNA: TGTGCCAGCACCTGGTTAGATAGGGATGAGCAGTTCTTC. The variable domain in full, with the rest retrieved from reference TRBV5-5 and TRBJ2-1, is DAGVTQSPTHLIKTRGQQVTLRCSPISGHKSVSWYQQVLGQGPQFIFQYYEKEERGRGNFPDRFSARQFPNYSSELNVNALLLGDSALYLCASTWLDRDEQFFGPGTRLTVL.

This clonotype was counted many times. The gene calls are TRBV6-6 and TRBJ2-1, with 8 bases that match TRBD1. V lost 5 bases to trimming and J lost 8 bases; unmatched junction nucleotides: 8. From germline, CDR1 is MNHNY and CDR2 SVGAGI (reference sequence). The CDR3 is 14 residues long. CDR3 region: CASSVFDRGDEQFF. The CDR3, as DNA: TGTGCCAGCAGTGTCTTCGACAGGGGCGATGAGCAGTTCTTC.

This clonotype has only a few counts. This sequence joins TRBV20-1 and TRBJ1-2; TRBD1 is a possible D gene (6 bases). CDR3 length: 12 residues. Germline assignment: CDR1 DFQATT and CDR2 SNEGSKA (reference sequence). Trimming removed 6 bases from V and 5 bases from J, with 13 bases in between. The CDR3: CSARTASYGYTF. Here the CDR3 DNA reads TGCAGTGCAAGGACAGCTTCATATGGCTACACCTTC.

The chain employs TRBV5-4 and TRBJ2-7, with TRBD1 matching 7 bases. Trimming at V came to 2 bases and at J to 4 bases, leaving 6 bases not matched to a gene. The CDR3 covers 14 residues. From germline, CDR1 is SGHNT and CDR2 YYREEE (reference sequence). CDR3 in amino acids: CASSFQGELYEQYF. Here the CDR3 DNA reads TGTGCCAGCAGCTTCCAGGGGGAGTTGTACGAGCAGTACTTC.